One TCR beta chain is described in this entry. This entry comes from a study of control samples from healthy donors and cancer patients. Sequenced by immunoSEQ multiplex PCR; TCRdb stores in-frame clones only, minus some. The table records 130,000 to 150,000 clones, roughly nine tenths of them present only once. The CDR3 covers 16 residues. Trimming removed 0 bases from V and 4 bases from J; junction bases left unmatched: 6. Germline V gives CDR1 LGHNA, CDR2 YSLEER. The V call is TRBV4-3, the J call TRBJ2-1; 7 bases fit TRBD2. This receptor was obtained from a man under 40 in good health. Specimen: blood. Here the CDR3 reads CASSQDQGLLYNEQFF. The CDR3, as DNA: TGCGCCAGCAGCCAAGATCAGGGACTACTTTACAATGAGCAGTTCTTC.